This is a list of T cell receptor beta chains from one sample in a study of T cell responses to AZD1222 COVID-19 vaccine. Here immunoSEQ multiplex PCR was the method, and the copy in TCRdb shows in-frame clones only, minus some. The sample lists about 110,000 clones, about nine tenths occurring once. This specimen was peripheral blood, taken on day 0 of AZD1222 vaccination. Receptor source: an adult in good health. The CDR3 runs from the conserved cysteine through the conserved F or W. The D gene is left open where the match is weak. The size field is filled for only some rows; it gives once, few, many or a size class.

NA,TRBV6-5,TRBJ1-1,few,TGTGCCACCACAAGGGACGGGGTTGATCTTCGAGCTTTCTTT,CATTRDGVDLRAFF
TRBD1,TRBV6-5,TRBJ2-7,NA,TGTGCCAGCAGACTCCTCGGGACAGGAAGCGAGCAGTACTTC,CASRLLGTGSEQYF
NA,TRBV19,TRBJ1-5,NA,TGTGCCAGTAGTATTCAAATCAATCAGCCCCAGCATTTT,CASSIQINQPQHF
TRBD2,TRBV20-1,TRBJ2-3,NA,TGCAGTGCTAGTAAACTAGCGGGACGCACAGATACGCAGTATTTT,CSASKLAGRTDTQYF
NA,TRBV7-9,TRBJ1-1,NA,TGTGCCAGCAGGTCCGGGACAAAGGACACTGAAGCTTTCTTT,CASRSGTKDTEAFF
NA,TRBV5-1,TRBJ1-4,NA,TGCGCCAGCAGCTTGGCAGCATCTGCAACTAATGAAAAACTGTTTTTT,CASSLAASATNEKLFF
NA,TRBV6-5,TRBJ1-2,NA,TGTGCCAGCCACAGAAGAGCTAACTATGGCTACACCTTC,CASHRRANYGYTF
TRBD2,TRBV5-1,TRBJ2-5,NA,TGCGCCAGCAGCCTAGCGGGAGTGATTGAGACCCAGTACTTC,CASSLAGVIETQYF
TRBD1,TRBV9,TRBJ1-3,NA,TGTGCCAGCAGCGTAGCGGGGGACAGCTCTGGAAACACCATATATTTT,CASSVAGDSSGNTIYF
NA,TRBV6-1,TRBJ1-5,NA,TGTGCCAGCAGTGGCCACAAGGTATCCCAAGGCAATCAGCCCCAGCATTTT,CASSGHKVSQGNQPQHF
NA,TRBV7-7,TRBJ1-4,once,TGTGCTAGCAGCTTAGTATGGGGACCTAATGAAAAACTGTTTTTT,CASSLVWGPNEKLFF
NA,TRBV19,TRBJ1-5,NA,TGTGCCAGTAGCACAGACAGTTTAAATCAGCCCCAGCATTTT,CASSTDSLNQPQHF
TRBD1,TRBV5-5,TRBJ1-4,NA,TGTGCCAGCAGCCCCGGGACAGCGGGGTCAACTAATGAAAAACTGTTTTTT,CASSPGTAGSTNEKLFF
NA,TRBV19,TRBJ1-2,NA,TGTGCCAGTAGTATAATCGGTTCAGGGTCCTATGGCTACACCTTC,CASSIIGSGSYGYTF
NA,TRBV7-8,TRBJ2-7,NA,TGTGCCAGCCTTAAAAGGCTCGGGGTGGAGCAGTACTTC,CASLKRLGVEQYF
NA,TRBV30,TRBJ1-5,NA,TGTGCCTGGAGTGGTCCGGGTAACAATCAGCCCCAGCATTTT,CAWSGPGNNQPQHF
TRBD1,TRBV5-1,TRBJ2-3,NA,TGCGCCAGCAGCTTGGTCGGGACAGGGTCAGATACGCAGTATTTT,CASSLVGTGSDTQYF
NA,TRBV19,TRBJ2-5,NA,TGTGCCAGTAGTGAACAAGGTGGCGGGGAGACCCAGTACTTC,CASSEQGGGETQYF
NA,TRBV9,TRBJ1-1,NA,TGTGCCAGCAGCCCACAACTGGGCACTGAAGCTTTCTTT,CASSPQLGTEAFF
NA,TRBV7-3,TRBJ1-6,NA,TGTGCCAGCAGCTTAAGGGACGGCAATAATTCACCCCTCCACTTT,CASSLRDGNNSPLHF
NA,TRBV14,TRBJ2-4,NA,TGTGCCAGCAGCGCACAGGGAAACATTCAGTACTTC,CASSAQGNIQYF
NA,TRBV6-5,TRBJ1-2,NA,TGTGCCAGCAGTTACGGGACATATGGCTACACCTTC,CASSYGTYGYTF
TRBD1,TRBV28,TRBJ2-1,NA,TGTGCCAGCAGCCCCTCCGGGACAGGGGTGAATGAGCAGTTCTTC,CASSPSGTGVNEQFF
NA,TRBV30,TRBJ2-2,NA,TGTGCCTGGCAGGGAGGGAACACCGGGGAGCTGTTTTTT,CAWQGGNTGELFF
NA,TRBV7-2,TRBJ1-2,NA,TGTGCCAGCAGCCGCAGCGTAGGGGGCTACACCTTC,CASSRSVGGYTF
NA,TRBV30,TRBJ1-5,NA,TGTGCCTGGAGTCGGGGGGAGCAGCCCCAGCATTTT,CAWSRGEQPQHF
TRBD1,TRBV19,TRBJ2-5,NA,TGTGCCAGTAGCACACAGGGGACGGTGGAGACCCAGTACTTC,CASSTQGTVETQYF
NA,TRBV6-1,TRBJ1-1,NA,TGTGCCAGCAGTGATCGACAATACACTGAAGCTTTCTTT,CASSDRQYTEAFF
TRBD1,TRBV6-5,TRBJ1-3,NA,TGTGCCAGCAGTTGGTCGGGACAGGGGCCTGGAAACACCATATATTTT,CASSWSGQGPGNTIYF
NA,TRBV5-1,TRBJ2-2,NA,TGCGCCAGCAGCTTAGTTCCAGCGGTTAACACCGGGGAGCTGTTTTTT,CASSLVPAVNTGELFF
NA,TRBV7-3,TRBJ1-1,NA,TGTGCCAGCAGCTCCACGCCCGAGCAATACAGGTTCTTT,CASSSTPEQYRFF
TRBD1,TRBV4-1,TRBJ1-5,once,TGCGCCAGCAGGGGGACAGCTCATAGCAATCAGCCCCAGCATTTT,CASRGTAHSNQPQHF
TRBD2,TRBV7-9,TRBJ2-1,NA,TGTGCCAGCAGCCACCCACCAGGACCGGGAGGAGTTTTGAATGAGCAGTTCTTC,CASSHPPGPGGVLNEQFF
TRBD1,TRBV7-2,TRBJ2-5,NA,TGTGCCAGCAGCCTCCGGACAGGGGGCCCAGAGACCCAGTACTTC,CASSLRTGGPETQYF
NA,TRBV6-5,TRBJ1-1,NA,TGTGCCAGCAGTTACTCGGGGGGCACTGAAGCTTTCTTT,CASSYSGGTEAFF
NA,TRBV19,TRBJ1-2,NA,TGTGCCAGTAGTAGTCGTTGGGCAGGGGCTGGTTATGGCTACACCTTC,CASSSRWAGAGYGYTF
NA,TRBV5-4,TRBJ1-2,NA,TGTGCCAGCAGCTACGAAACTAGGGGCTACACCTTC,CASSYETRGYTF
NA,TRBV14,TRBJ1-1,NA,TGTGCCAGCAGCCAACATACGTGGGGCACTGAAGCTTTCTTT,CASSQHTWGTEAFF
TRBD2,TRBV19,TRBJ2-1,NA,TGTGCCAGTAGTATCGCACTAGCGGGATCCGGTGAGCAGTTCTTC,CASSIALAGSGEQFF
TRBD1,TRBV10-2,TRBJ2-2,NA,TGCGCCAGCAGCCGGGACAGGGGCTTGGAGCTGTTTTTT,CASSRDRGLELFF
NA,TRBV18,TRBJ1-1,NA,TGTGCCAGCTCACCACCAGGAGGGGTCACTGAAGCTTTCTTT,CASSPPGGVTEAFF
TRBD1,TRBV5-1,TRBJ1-1,once,TGCGCCAGCAGCCAGGCAGGGGGGACTGAAGCTTTCTTT,CASSQAGGTEAFF
TRBD1,TRBV5-1,TRBJ2-3,NA,TGCGCCAGCAGCTCCTACCCAGGACAGGGAACACGCACAGATACGCAGTATTTT,CASSSYPGQGTRTDTQYF
NA,TRBV12-3/TRBV12-4,TRBJ2-1,NA,TGTGCCAGCAGATCCCTCGAAGAGCAGTTCTTC,CASRSLEEQFF
TRBD2,TRBV3-1/TRBV3-2,TRBJ2-2,NA,TGTGCCAGCAGCGCAAGCGGGAGGGCCGTGGGGGAGCTGTTTTTT,CASSASGRAVGELFF
NA,TRBV19,TRBJ1-1,NA,TGTGCCAGTAGTATGGACAGACTTGGGAACACTGAAGCTTTCTTT,CASSMDRLGNTEAFF
NA,TRBV30,TRBJ1-6,NA,TGTGCCTGGGATGTGCGGGGCAATTCACCCCTCCACTTT,CAWDVRGNSPLHF
NA,TRBV12-5,TRBJ2-1,NA,TGTGCTAGTGGACGGACTCCAGTGGGGGGAGAAGACGATGAGCAGTTCTTC,CASGRTPVGGEDDEQFF
NA,TRBV4-2,TRBJ1-3,NA,TGTGCCAGCAGCCAAGCCGGACAGGGAAACACCATATATTTT,CASSQAGQGNTIYF
TRBD2,TRBV30,TRBJ2-1,NA,TGTGCCTGGAGCCGTGGAAGCGGGATGGATGAGCAGTTCTTC,CAWSRGSGMDEQFF
TRBD1,TRBV6-5,TRBJ1-1,once,TGTGCCAGCAGTTACTGGGGACAGGACACTGAAGCTTTCTTT,CASSYWGQDTEAFF
NA,TRBV7-9,TRBJ1-3,NA,TGTGCCAGCAGCTTACAGGGAGATGGAAACACCATATATTTT,CASSLQGDGNTIYF
TRBD1,TRBV5-1,TRBJ2-5,few,TGCGCCAGCAGCCCCGGGACAGCGTCTGGGGAGACCCAGTACTTC,CASSPGTASGETQYF
NA,TRBV18,TRBJ1-1,NA,TGTGCCAGCTCACCACTGGGACAGAACACTGAAGCTTTCTTT,CASSPLGQNTEAFF
NA,TRBV10-3,TRBJ1-5,NA,TGTGCCATCAGGGGAGATGATCAGCCCCAGCATTTT,CAIRGDDQPQHF
NA,TRBV5-1,TRBJ1-4,NA,TGCGCCAGCAGCTCCTCCCGACCGAATGAAAAACTGTTTTTT,CASSSSRPNEKLFF
NA,TRBV21-1,TRBJ1-1,NA,TGTGCCAGCAGCAATTTAGTAACTGAAGCTTTCTTT,CASSNLVTEAFF
TRBD1,TRBV6-2/TRBV6-3,TRBJ1-2,NA,TGTGCCAGCAGTTCCCTGACAGGGGCGTCTAACTATGGCTACACCTTC,CASSSLTGASNYGYTF
NA,TRBV19,TRBJ2-3,NA,TGTGCCAGTAGTATTGGTGGTAGAGATACGCAGTATTTT,CASSIGGRDTQYF